The 2 T cell receptor beta chains below all came from one sample that was sequenced in a study of blood T cell repertoires in COVID-19. Generated by immunoSEQ multiplex PCR, the TCRdb table keeps only in-frame clones and is missing some. The sample includes 310,000 or so clones, about 87% of them seen just once. What was sequenced was PBMCs or T cells enriched from blood (not recorded which). Every receptor here comes from a woman under 30 who had recovered from COVID-19.

This clone was seen a single time. The gene calls are TRBV29-1 and TRBJ1-1, with 7 positions matching TRBD1. This CDR3 is 13 amino acids long. Germline V gene data show CDR1 as SQVTM and CDR2 as ANQGSEA. The J segment lost 2 bases and the V segment lost 7 bases, leaving 7 bases of the junction unmatched. The CDR3 sequence: CSALTGRNTEAFF. For the CDR3, the DNA is TGCAGCGCCTTGACAGGGCGAAACACTGAAGCTTTCTTT.

V usage is TRBV7-9 and J usage is TRBJ1-1, with D possibly TRBD1 on 6 matching bases. There are 14 residues in the CDR3. CDR1 is SEHNR, CDR2 FQNEAQ, per germline (reference sequence). Trimming cost V 5 bases and J 3 bases, with 13 bases left between them. CDR3 amino acids: CASSNRVVDTEAFF. The CDR3 DNA follows: TGTGCCAGCAGCAACAGGGTTGTCGACACTGAAGCTTTCTTT.